This section outlines one T cell receptor beta chain sequence together with its context. The antigen is not known. These data are taken from a study of cytotoxic CD8 clonotypes in ibrutinib-treated CLL. Looking at the study overall: Some 10 relapsed/refractory, approximately 15 treatment-naive; some 18 IGHV unmutated. Investigators collected response samples after a median around 12 months of treatment, range 6 to 36. Whole-study results and caveats: Upon ibrutinib response clonality rose, and upon progression it fell back toward baseline.

With 3 bases clipped from V and 7 bases from J, the junction kept 7 bases outside the gene matches. The length of the CDR3 is 14 residues. Sequencing used immunoSEQ multiplex PCR; TCRdb keeps in-frame clones, though not all of them. This table has around 200,000 clones, about three quarters appearing once. Cryopreserved PBMCs provided 2 to 2.5 micrograms of genomic DNA for the TCR beta libraries. The chain recombines TRBV23-1 with TRBJ1-2; 8 bases fit TRBD1. TRBV23-1 is reported as an ORF; its role is uncertain. This material consisted of PBMCs, taken after 12 months of ibrutinib treatment. The source of this sequence is a human donor with chronic lymphocytic leukemia. This CDR3 is CASSHQGAVCGYTF. CDR3 bases: TGCGCCAGCAGTCATCAGGGGGCGGTCTGTGGCTACACCTTC.